The 16 T cell receptor beta chains given below trace back to one sample, sequenced in a study of response to subunit inactivated influenza vaccine. TCRdb itself ran the RT-PCR reads through MiXCR, one entry per CDR3 protein. The data hold some 850,000 distinct CDR3 sequences, with under 20% observed a single time. Specimen: PBMCs from blood, collected about 5 days after vaccination. Receptor source: a middle-aged man who received an inactivated influenza vaccine.

This clonotype occurred many times. The CDR3 coding sequence is TGTGCCAGCAGCCTGAGGCGGGACACCTACAATGAGCAGTTCTTC. This encodes CASSLRRDTYNEQFF. The rearrangement joins TRBV6-2 or TRBV6-3 to TRBJ2-1; D tentatively fits TRBD1 or TRBD2 (6 bases each). The germline V gene has CDR1 MNHEY and CDR2 SVGEGT. Between the trimmed V and J ends, which lost 6 bases and 2 bases, there was a span of 14 bases. This CDR3 spans 15 amino acids.

This clonotype has only a few counts. This chain connects TRBV6-5 to TRBJ2-7, with TRBD1 as a possible D gene (5 bases). There are 14 residues in the CDR3. Trimming cost V 4 bases and J 7 bases, with 17 bases left between them. Per germline, CDR1 MNHEY and CDR2 SVGAGI. The chain's CDR3 is CASSWGAGLREQYF. For the CDR3, the DNA is TGTGCCAGCAGTTGGGGCGCAGGCCTTAGGGAGCAGTACTTC.

This chain connects TRBV10-3 to TRBJ2-7; 9 nucleotides agree with TRBD1. The CDR3 runs 13 residues. Trimming took 6 bases from V and 4 from J; bases not matched to a gene: 4. Germline V gene sequence: CDR1 ENHRY, CDR2 SYGVKD. The CDR3 loop reads CAISGQGLYEQYF. The CDR3 DNA follows: TGTGCCATCAGCGGACAGGGGTTGTACGAGCAGTACTTC.

This clonotype came up a few times. CDR3 amino acids: CSASYGGADYNEQFF. The CDR3 DNA follows: TGCAGTGCTAGTTACGGGGGGGCTGACTACAATGAGCAGTTCTTC. The J gene is TRBJ2-1, the V gene TRBV20-1, with 8 bases identical to TRBD2. The J segment lost 3 bases and the V segment lost 3 bases, leaving 7 bases of the junction unmatched. The V gene's germline CDR1 is DFQATT and CDR2 SNEGSKA (reference sequence). The CDR3 covers 15 residues.

There are a few counts of this clonotype. The chain has TRBV2 and TRBJ2-3, with a tentative D call TRBD2 (5 bases). CDR3 size: 15 residues. V lost 4 bases to trimming and J lost 2 bases, with 13 bases between them. Germline V gives CDR1 SNHLY, CDR2 FYNNEI. The CDR3 region is CASSVVSGLTDTQYF. CDR3 coding DNA: TGTGCCAGCAGTGTAGTAAGCGGACTCACAGATACGCAGTATTTT.

This chain uses TRBV24-1 with TRBJ1-5, with 7 nucleotides matching TRBD1. The CDR3 consists of 20 residues. V trimming: 2 bases; J trimming: 3 bases; junction bases outside the gene matches: 18. Germline loops: CDR1 KGHDR, CDR2 SFDVKD. CDR3 in DNA: TGTGCCACCAGTGATTCCCCGGGAAGACAGGGATCGAGTGTCAATCAGCCCCAGCATTTT. Protein: CATSDSPGRQGSSVNQPQHF.

This clonotype was counted only a few times. V is TRBV7-2 and J is TRBJ2-5; D may be TRBD1 or TRBD2 (5 bases each). The CDR3 runs to 15 residues. CDR1 and CDR2 from the germline V gene are SGHTA and FQGNSA. With 5 bases removed from V and 2 bases from J, the gap between germline ends came to 15 bases. The CDR3 here is CASSKGPLAQETQYF. Written as DNA, the CDR3 is TGTGCCAGCAGCAAGGGACCGTTAGCTCAAGAGACCCAGTACTTC.

This clonotype occurred many times. The chain carries TRBV5-6 and TRBJ2-1; 7 nucleotides line up with TRBD1. In germline, CDR1 is SGHDT, CDR2 YYEEEE. V gave up 6 bases and J gave up 4 bases; unmatched junction bases: 4. The CDR3 consists of 13 residues. The CDR3 bases are TGTGCCAGCACCGGACAGGTATACAATGAGCAGTTCTTC. Encoded protein: CASTGQVYNEQFF.

The rearrangement joins TRBV10-2 to TRBJ2-7; D is unresolved. V gave up 6 bases and J gave up 2 bases, with 8 bases separating them. Germline V gene data show CDR1 as WSHSY and CDR2 as SAAADI. The CDR3 runs to 12 residues. CDR3 in amino acids: CASREGPYEQYF. CDR3 bases: TGCGCCAGCAGGGAAGGACCCTACGAGCAGTACTTC.

This clonotype was detected only a few times. The chain is built from TRBV12-3 or TRBV12-4 and TRBJ2-1, with 12 bases lining up with TRBD2. This CDR3 spans 16 amino acids. V gave up 7 bases and J gave up 4 bases; unmatched junction bases: 8. The CDR3 sequence: CASTPPGLAGYNEQFF. The CDR3 DNA is TGTGCCAGCACCCCTCCGGGACTAGCGGGTTACAATGAGCAGTTCTTC.

The chain carries TRBV20-1 and TRBJ2-5; tentative D call: TRBD2 (5 bases). The germline V and J ends were trimmed by 5 bases and 5 bases, with 9 bases remaining between them. CDR1 DFQATT and CDR2 SNEGSKA come from the germline V gene (reference sequence). The CDR3 sequence is 11 residues long. CDR3 residues: CSAALGETQYF. The CDR3 nucleotides read TGCAGTGCTGCACTAGGCGAGACCCAGTACTTC.

In its sample, this clonotype was seen many times. CDR3 loop: CASSPGQLTDTQYF. The CDR3 coding sequence is TGCGCCAGCAGCCCTGGACAGCTCACAGATACGCAGTATTTT. V usage is TRBV5-1 and J usage is TRBJ2-3, with a weak D call TRBD1 (6 bases). Germline V CDR1 and CDR2: SGHRS, YFSETQ. The CDR3 spans 14 residues. The germline V and J ends were trimmed by 4 bases and 2 bases, with 11 bases remaining between them.

The chain employs TRBV12-3 or TRBV12-4 and TRBJ2-1, with a weak D call TRBD2 (5 bases). Trimming stripped 3 bases from V and 3 bases from J, with 12 bases between. The CDR3 is 15 residues long. The CDR3 bases are TGTGCCAGCAGTTTTAGACTAACGAGCTACAATGAGCAGTTCTTC. It yields the protein CASSFRLTSYNEQFF.

The chain is built from TRBV11-1 and TRBJ2-1; TRBD2 matches 11 bases. There are 18 residues in the CDR3. Germline trimming cut 6 bases from V and 0 bases from J; bases unmatched to any gene: 10. The germline V gene encodes CDR1 SGHAT and CDR2 FQDESV (reference sequence). The CDR3 DNA is TGTGCCAGCAGTTCTAGCGGGAGGACAACCTACTCCTACAATGAGCAGTTCTTC. Protein sequence: CASSSSGRTTYSYNEQFF.

The chain joins TRBV20-1 to TRBJ1-3, with 9 bases identical to TRBD1. Trimming at V came to 1 base and at J to 7 bases, leaving 5 bases not matched to a gene. From germline, CDR1 is DFQATT and CDR2 SNEGSKA (reference sequence). The CDR3 has 14 residues. The CDR3 is CSARGTGDRNTIYF. CDR3 coding DNA: TGCAGTGCTAGAGGGACAGGGGATCGGAACACCATATATTTT.

Many counts were recorded for this clonotype. The genes are TRBV4-1 and TRBJ2-3; tentatively, D is TRBD1 or TRBD2 (5 bases each). The germline V and J ends were trimmed by 2 bases and 8 bases, with 14 bases remaining between them. Germline CDR1 is MGHRA and CDR2 is YSYEKL. The CDR3 extends over 14 amino acids. The DNA of the CDR3 is TGCGCCAGCAGCCAAAGGGGAGTTTGGGTTACGCAGTATTTT. Protein: CASSQRGVWVTQYF.